This TCR beta chain was sequenced for a study of Ad26.COV2.S vaccination and SARS-CoV-2 variants. Study summary: Ad26.COV2.S given intramuscularly, once or twice 56 days apart.

CDR3 length equals 13 residues. Germline-derived CDR1 and CDR2 are SQVTM and ANQGSEA. Treatment reported: 15 to 20 received Ad26.COV2.S at low or high dose, single or two shots; several received placebo; per-sample allocation not given. Each sample was drawn 63 days after the first injection (of vaccine or placebo). General study results and limits: Vaccinees showed greater spike-specific TCR breadth than placebo recipients.

With regard to this clone: Its matching antigen is unknown. At one boundary the junction diverges from the germline segment, which might be a read error.

Repertoires were generated with immunoSEQ multiplex PCR, while TCRdb's copy carries only in-frame clones and drops some. Of around 300,000 clones in the sample, around nine tenths were seen once. The rearrangement joins TRBV29-1 to TRBJ2-7; 8 bases match TRBD2. This sample comprised peripheral blood, obtained in a trial of Ad26.COV2.S vaccine versus placebo. The sequence was obtained from a person aged 18-60 years who received the Ad26.COV2.S COVID-19 vaccine or a placebo. The CDR3 coding sequence is TGCAGCGCTGAAGCGGGAGAGAGCTACGAGCAGTACTTC. Translating gives CSAEAGESYEQYF.